The entry that follows covers one T cell receptor beta chain sequence. Its antigen is not known. This sample is drawn from a study of shared clonotypes between healthy human individuals. Assay used: immunoSEQ multiplex PCR; TCRdb lists only in-frame clones, some missing. Among around 2,000,000 clones listed, roughly 94% were seen once. Study outcomes and limitations: Of the naive CD4 clonotypes, around 4.9% were shared across a few donors. Memory subsets generally showed smaller estimated richness than naive subsets did.

CD8 cells regarded as naive lacked CD45RO, were positively chosen for CCR7, and omitted terminally differentiated effector memory CD45RA+ cells. Donors comprised only Caucasian adults living in Nashville, Tennessee. The germline V and J ends were trimmed by 4 bases and 1 base, with 16 bases remaining between them. Germline V CDR1 and CDR2: MGHRA, YSYEKL. The CDR3 consists of 16 residues. Sequenced sample: naive CD8+ T cells sorted from blood. This sequence was found in a man younger than 30 in good health. This chain joins TRBV4-1 and TRBJ1-1; a weak D match, TRBD1 (5 bases). The CDR3 nucleotides are TGCGCCAGCAGCCCAAAGAGCAGGGAGGCGAACACTGAAGCTTTCTTT. This translates into CASSPKSREANTEAFF.